Listed below are T cell receptor beta chains from one sample, sequenced in a study of OX40 agonist ivuxolimab in advanced cancers. Libraries were prepared by immunoSEQ multiplex PCR; TCRdb keeps only in-frame clonotypes and omits some of them. The sample holds fewer than 90,000 clones, about 87% seen once. The sequencing used CD4+ or CD8+ T cells sorted from blood, collected in a trial of the OX40 agonist ivuxolimab. The receptor source for this set is an adult with an advanced solid tumor such as melanoma, head and neck, liver or kidney cancer. CDR3s include the opening cysteine and the closing phenylalanine or tryptophan. The order of the fields is D gene, V gene, clone size, J gene, CDR3 protein, CDR3 DNA. The D gene is left open where the match is weak. Not all rows give a size; the values are once, few, many and, for expanded clones, a class.

.	TRBV27	.	TRBJ1-1	CASSPRHTNTEAFF	TGTGCCAGCAGTCCCCGACACACGAACACTGAAGCTTTCTTT
.	TRBV27	.	TRBJ2-1	CASSFWSLSSYNEQFF	TGTGCCAGCAGTTTCTGGTCGTTGAGCTCCTACAATGAGCAGTTCTTC
.	TRBV27	few	TRBJ1-1	CASSLSGNGNTEAFF	TGTGCCAGCAGTTTATCAGGGAACGGGAACACTGAAGCTTTCTTT
TRBD1	TRBV29-1	once	TRBJ1-2	CSALDGTGRPTTAF	TGCAGCGCTTTAGACGGGACAGGGCGGCCCACGACAGCCTTC
TRBD1	TRBV2	.	TRBJ1-2	CASADVDRGEGGYTF	TGTGCCAGCGCAGACGTGGACAGGGGAGAGGGTGGCTACACCTTC
.	TRBV5-1	few	TRBJ1-3	CASSDTLAGNTIYF	TGCGCCAGCAGTGATACTTTGGCTGGAAACACCATATATTTT
.	TRBV7-3	.	TRBJ2-7	CASSLTGAAEQYF	TGTGCCAGCAGTTTAACAGGAGCAGCCGAGCAGTACTTC
TRBD2	TRBV5-1	.	TRBJ2-1	CASSTSGPYNEQFF	TGCGCCAGCTCGACTAGCGGGCCCTACAATGAGCAGTTCTTC
.	TRBV5-4	.	TRBJ1-3	CASSSRTSGSGNTIYF	TGTGCCAGCAGCTCCCGGACTAGCGGCTCTGGAAACACCATATATTTT
.	TRBV12-5	.	TRBJ1-6	CASGLDQNGAPLHF	TGTGCTAGTGGTTTGGACCAGAATGGTGCACCCCTCCACTTT